The entry below describes one TCR beta chain. Its target is not known. The data belong to a study of T cell responses to AZD1222 COVID-19 vaccine. Study-wide results and limits: Donor demographics were predominantly white British with a female majority; clonal diversity may be underestimated.

CDR1 MDHEN and CDR2 SYDVKM come from the germline V gene. The ends lost 6 bases at V and 4 bases at J; junction bases unmatched: 9. This CDR3 region has 14 residues. Clones were sequenced by immunoSEQ multiplex PCR, and TCRdb holds only the in-frame ones, with some missing. The sample contains around 150,000 clones, about 90% of which appear only once. The input for sequencing was peripheral blood, taken on day 0 of AZD1222 vaccination. The sequence was collected from an adult in good health. The rearrangement uses TRBV28 and TRBJ2-7, with 7 bases matching TRBD1. The CDR3 DNA sequence: TGTGCCAGCAGCCCAGGACAGGATCCTTACGAGCAGTACTTC. Translated: CASSPGQDPYEQYF.